The sequence of this T cell receptor beta chain was determined in a study of cytomegalovirus exposure and HLA in healthy donors. Points from the study as a whole: Segments of the TCR beta V type were, in most cases, productive about 87% or about 30% of the time in an earlier analysis. Reports described diagnosis of cytomegalovirus status by the classifier as highly specific and sensitive.

Trimming left V 4 bases short and J 2 bases short, with 12 bases between. The CDR3 loop spans 15 amino acids. Germline values: CDR1 KGHSH, CDR2 LQKENI. The study ran its PCR with 60 Vbeta and 13 Jbeta primers. Libraries were prepared by immunoSEQ multiplex PCR; TCRdb keeps only in-frame clonotypes and omits some of them. The sample lists about 88,000 clones, approximately 80% occurring once. Details on this clone: Its antigen is currently unknown.

Material for sequencing was PBMCs. The receptor comes from a woman aged 40 to 50 in good health and CMV-seronegative. V gene TRBV18 combines with J gene TRBJ1-5, with D possibly matching TRBD1 (6 bases). The CDR3: CASSLNRDGNQPQHF. The CDR3 coding sequence is TGTGCCAGCTCACTAAACAGGGATGGCAATCAGCCCCAGCATTTT.